The sequence of this TCR beta chain was determined in a study of blood T cell repertoires in COVID-19. Whole-study context: The United States, Italy and Spain provided the acute and convalescent COVID-19 samples. Nucleic acid was either cDNA or gDNA, and it came from T cells, B-cell-depleted T cells, or PBMCs.

The CDR3 totals 14 residues. CDR1 is SQVTM, CDR2 ANQGSEA, per germline. Deletions cut 0 bases from V and 6 bases from J, with 14 bases between. This clone appeared once. In the authors' methods: Reference gene primer amplification gave nucleated cell count estimates. The assay was immunoSEQ multiplex PCR, and TCRdb's table has in-frame clones only and misses some. The V and J calls and clone size come from that table; D and trimming were worked out from the DNA. This table holds 35,000 to 45,000 clones, approximately 85% found once. Sequencing used peripheral blood. This receptor was identified in a human donor in a cohort sampled during active COVID-19. This chain links TRBV29-1 with TRBJ1-2, with D possibly TRBD1 on 5 matching bases. The chain's CDR3 is CSVEDTRQGDGYTF. In DNA form, the CDR3 reads TGCAGCGTTGAAGATACCCGCCAGGGCGATGGCTACACCTTC.